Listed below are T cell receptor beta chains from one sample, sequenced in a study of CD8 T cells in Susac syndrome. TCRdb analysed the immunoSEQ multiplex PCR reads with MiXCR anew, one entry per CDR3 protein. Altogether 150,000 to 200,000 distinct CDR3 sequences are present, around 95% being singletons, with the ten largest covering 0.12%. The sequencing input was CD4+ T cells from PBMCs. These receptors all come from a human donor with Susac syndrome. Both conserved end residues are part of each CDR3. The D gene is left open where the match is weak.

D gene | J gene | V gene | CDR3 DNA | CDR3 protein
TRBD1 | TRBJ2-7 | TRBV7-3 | TGTGCCAGCAGCTACGACAGGGATGGCGAGCAGTACTTC | CASSYDRDGEQYF
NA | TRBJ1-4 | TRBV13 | TGTGCCAGCAGCACACACCAGACGGGGGAAAAACTGTTTTTT | CASSTHQTGEKLFF
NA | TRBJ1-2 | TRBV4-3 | TGCGCCAGCAGCCAAGTCGGGCCCAATCCTAGTTCCTATGGCTACACCTTC | CASSQVGPNPSSYGYTF
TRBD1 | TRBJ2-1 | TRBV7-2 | TGTGCCAGCAGCTCCGACAGGGGGAGGAATGAGCAGTTCTTC | CASSSDRGRNEQFF
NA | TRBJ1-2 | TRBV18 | TGTGCCAGCTCACCGGCTGGGCAAGGTGGCTACACCTTC | CASSPAGQGGYTF
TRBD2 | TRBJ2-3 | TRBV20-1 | TGCAGTGCTAGGGGGGTAGGACTAGCGGCCACAGATACGCAGTATTTT | CSARGVGLAATDTQYF
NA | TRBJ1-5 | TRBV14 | TGTGCCAGCAGCCAGGACTTTGGTAGCAATCAGCCCCAGCATTTT | CASSQDFGSNQPQHF
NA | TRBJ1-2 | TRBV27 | TGTGCCAGCAGTTTGAGTGCAGGCTTTAACTATGGCTACACCTTC | CASSLSAGFNYGYTF
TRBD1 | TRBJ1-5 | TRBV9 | TGTGCCAGCAGTCCACAGGGGTATAGCAATCAGCCCCAGCATTTT | CASSPQGYSNQPQHF
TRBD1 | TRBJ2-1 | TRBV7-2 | TGTGCCAGCAGCTGGACCGGGACAGGGCTAAACAATGAGCAGTTCTTC | CASSWTGTGLNNEQFF
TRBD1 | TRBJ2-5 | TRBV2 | TGTGCCAGCAATGACAGGGGAGAGACCCAGTACTTC | CASNDRGETQYF
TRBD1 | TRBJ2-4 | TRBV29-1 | TGCAGCGCTGGAAACAGGGGGAGTGGAGTAAATGACATTCAGTACTTC | CSAGNRGSGVNDIQYF
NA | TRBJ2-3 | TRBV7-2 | TGTGCCAGCAGCTCCCGTGGAGGGGGCTTCACAGATACGCAGTATTTT | CASSSRGGGFTDTQYF
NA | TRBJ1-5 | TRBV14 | TGTGCCAGCAGCCAATATGATCAGCCCCAGCATTTT | CASSQYDQPQHF
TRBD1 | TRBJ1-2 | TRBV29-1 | TGCAGCGTTGACCGGGACAGCACTAACTATGGCTACACCTTC | CSVDRDSTNYGYTF
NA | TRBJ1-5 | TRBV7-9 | TGTGCCAGCAGCCAGCGGGGGGGCAATCAGCCCCAGCATTTT | CASSQRGGNQPQHF
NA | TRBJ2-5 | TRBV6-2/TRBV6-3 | TGTGCCAGCGGTACGTCCACGTTCCAAGAGACCCAGTACTTC | CASGTSTFQETQYF
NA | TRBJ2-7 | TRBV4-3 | TGCGCCAGCAGCCTGGCGTGGTCCTACGAGCAGTACTTC | CASSLAWSYEQYF
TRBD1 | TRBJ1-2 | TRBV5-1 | TGCGCCAGCAGCTTGGTGGCAGGGGGTCTCTATGGCTACACCTTC | CASSLVAGGLYGYTF
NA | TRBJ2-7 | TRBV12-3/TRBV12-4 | TGTGCCAGCAGCTCCCAGGGAGGCTACGAGCAGTACTTC | CASSSQGGYEQYF
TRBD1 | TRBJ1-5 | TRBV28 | TGTGCCAGCCGTTTGATGGGACAGGGGGGACAGCCCCAGCATTTT | CASRLMGQGGQPQHF
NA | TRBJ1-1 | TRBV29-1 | TGCAGCGTTGATAGGGTGAACACTGAAGCTTTCTTT | CSVDRVNTEAFF
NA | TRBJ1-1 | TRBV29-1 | TGCAGCGTTGAGGGGGGAATGAACACTGAAGCTTTCTTT | CSVEGGMNTEAFF
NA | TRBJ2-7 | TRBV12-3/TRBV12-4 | TGTGCCAGCAGTACTAGCTGGGAGCAGTACTTC | CASSTSWEQYF
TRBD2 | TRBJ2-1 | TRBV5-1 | TGCGCCAGCAGCTTGACTAGCGACTTTGAGCAGTTCTTC | CASSLTSDFEQFF
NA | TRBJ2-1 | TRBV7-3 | TGTGCCAGCAGCTTAGACTCTAGTTACAATGAGCAGTTCTTC | CASSLDSSYNEQFF
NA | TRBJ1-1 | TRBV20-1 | TGCAGTGCTAGTTTGTTCTCAGTTTGGGCGAACACTGAAGCTTTCTTT | CSASLFSVWANTEAFF